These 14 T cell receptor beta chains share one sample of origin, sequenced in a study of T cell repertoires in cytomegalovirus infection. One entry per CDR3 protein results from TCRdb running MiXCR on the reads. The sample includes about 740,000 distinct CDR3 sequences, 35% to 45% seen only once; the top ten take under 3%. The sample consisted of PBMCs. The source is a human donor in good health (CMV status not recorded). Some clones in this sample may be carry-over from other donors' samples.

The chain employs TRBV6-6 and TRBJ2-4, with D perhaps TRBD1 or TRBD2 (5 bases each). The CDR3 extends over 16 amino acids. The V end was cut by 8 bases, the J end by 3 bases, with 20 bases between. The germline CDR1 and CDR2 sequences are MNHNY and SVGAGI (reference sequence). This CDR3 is CASGEYHLGVKNIQYF. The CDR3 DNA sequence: TGTGCCAGCGGGGAATACCACTTGGGGGTCAAAAACATTCAGTACTTC.

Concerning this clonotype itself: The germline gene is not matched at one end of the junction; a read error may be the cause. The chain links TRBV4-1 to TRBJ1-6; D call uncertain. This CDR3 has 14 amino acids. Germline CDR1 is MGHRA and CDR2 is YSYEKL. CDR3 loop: CASSQEWGESPLHF. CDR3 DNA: TGTGCCAGCAGCCAAGAATGGGGAGAATCACCCCTCCACTTT.

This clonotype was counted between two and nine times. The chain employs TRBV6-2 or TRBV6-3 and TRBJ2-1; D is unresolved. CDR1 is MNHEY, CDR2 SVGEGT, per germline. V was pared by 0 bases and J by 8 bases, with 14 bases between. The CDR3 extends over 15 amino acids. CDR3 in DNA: TGTGCCAGCAGTTACTCGATCCTAGTACGCGATGAGCAGTTCTTC. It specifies CASSYSILVRDEQFF.

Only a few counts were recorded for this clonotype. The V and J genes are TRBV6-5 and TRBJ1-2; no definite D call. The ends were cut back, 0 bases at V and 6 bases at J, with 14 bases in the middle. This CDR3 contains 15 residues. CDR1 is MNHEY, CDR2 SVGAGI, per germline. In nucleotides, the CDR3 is TGTGCCAGCAGTTACTCGGAGGGCGTTAGGGATGGCTACACCTTC. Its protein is CASSYSEGVRDGYTF.

Here the CDR3 DNA reads TGTGCTAGTGGTTTGGCCGGGACAGGGCCCAATGAGCAGTTCTTC. Translation gives CASGLAGTGPNEQFF. V usage is TRBV12-5 and J usage is TRBJ2-1; 9 bases match TRBD1. Unmatched junction bases numbered 4, after V lost 1 base and J lost 6 bases. This CDR3 has 15 amino acids. CDR1 and CDR2 (germline): LGHNT, FRNRAP.

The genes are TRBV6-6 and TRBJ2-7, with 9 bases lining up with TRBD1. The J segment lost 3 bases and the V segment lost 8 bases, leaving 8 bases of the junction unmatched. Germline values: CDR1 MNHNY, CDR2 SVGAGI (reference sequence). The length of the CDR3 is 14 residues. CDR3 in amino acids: CASRAGQGIYEQYF. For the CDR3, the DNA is TGTGCCAGCCGAGCCGGACAGGGGATCTACGAGCAGTACTTC.

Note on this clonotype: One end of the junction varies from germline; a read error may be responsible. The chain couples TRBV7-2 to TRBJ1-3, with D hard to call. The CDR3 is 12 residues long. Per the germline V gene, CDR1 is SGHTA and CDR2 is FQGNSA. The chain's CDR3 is CASSQTRNTICF. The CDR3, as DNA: TGTGCAAGCAGCCAGACCCGGAACACCATATGTTTT.

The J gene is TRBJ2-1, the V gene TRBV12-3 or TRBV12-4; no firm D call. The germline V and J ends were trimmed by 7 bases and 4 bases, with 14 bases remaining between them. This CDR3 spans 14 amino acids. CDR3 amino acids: CASNPGRRYNEQFF. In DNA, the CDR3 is TGTGCCAGCAACCCCGGGCGGCGATACAATGAGCAGTTCTTC.

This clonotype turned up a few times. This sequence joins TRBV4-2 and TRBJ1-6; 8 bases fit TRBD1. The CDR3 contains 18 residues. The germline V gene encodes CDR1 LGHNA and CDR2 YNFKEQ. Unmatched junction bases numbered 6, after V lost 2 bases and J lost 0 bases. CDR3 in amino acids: CASSQPTGGSSYNSPLHF. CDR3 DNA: TGTGCCAGCAGCCAACCTACAGGGGGGAGCTCCTATAATTCACCCCTCCACTTT.

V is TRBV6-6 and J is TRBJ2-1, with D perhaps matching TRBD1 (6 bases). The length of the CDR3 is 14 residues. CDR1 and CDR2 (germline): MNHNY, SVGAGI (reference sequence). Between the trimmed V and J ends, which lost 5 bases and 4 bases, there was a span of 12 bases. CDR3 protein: CASSGVGGYNEQFF. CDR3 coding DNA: TGTGCCAGCAGTGGAGTAGGGGGATACAATGAGCAGTTCTTC.

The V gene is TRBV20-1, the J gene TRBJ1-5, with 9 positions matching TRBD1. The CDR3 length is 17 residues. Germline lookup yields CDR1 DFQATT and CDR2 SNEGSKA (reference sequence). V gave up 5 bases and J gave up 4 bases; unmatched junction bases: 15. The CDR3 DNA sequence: TGCAGTGCTCGGGAACTCGGGACAGGGTTGGGGAATCAGCCCCAGCATTTT. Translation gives CSARELGTGLGNQPQHF.

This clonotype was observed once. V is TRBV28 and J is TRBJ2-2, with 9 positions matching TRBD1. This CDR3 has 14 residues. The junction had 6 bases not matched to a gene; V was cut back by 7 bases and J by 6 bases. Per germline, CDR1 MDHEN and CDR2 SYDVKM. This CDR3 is CASKGTGGSGELFF. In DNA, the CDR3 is TGTGCCAGCAAGGGCACAGGGGGCTCCGGGGAGCTGTTTTTT.

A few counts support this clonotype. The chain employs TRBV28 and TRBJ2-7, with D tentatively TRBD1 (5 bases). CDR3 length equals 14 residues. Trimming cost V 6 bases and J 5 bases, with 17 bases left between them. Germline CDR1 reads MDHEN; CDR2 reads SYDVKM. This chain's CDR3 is CASRYSRAWHEQYF. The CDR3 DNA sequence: TGTGCCAGCAGGTATAGCAGGGCATGGCACGAGCAGTACTTC.

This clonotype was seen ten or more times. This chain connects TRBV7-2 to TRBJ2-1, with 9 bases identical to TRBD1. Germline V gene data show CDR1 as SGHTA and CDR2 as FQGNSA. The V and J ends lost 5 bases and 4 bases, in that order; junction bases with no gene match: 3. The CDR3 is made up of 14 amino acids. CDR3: CASSRDRAYNEQFF. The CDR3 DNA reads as TGTGCCAGCAGCCGGGACAGGGCGTACAATGAGCAGTTCTTC. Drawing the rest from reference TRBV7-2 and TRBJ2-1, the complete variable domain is GAGVSQSPSNKVTEKGKDVELRCDPISGHTALYWYRQSLGQGLEFLIYFQGNSAPDKSGLPSDRFSAERTGGSVSTLTIQRTQQEDSAVYLCASSRDRAYNEQFFGPGTRLTVL.